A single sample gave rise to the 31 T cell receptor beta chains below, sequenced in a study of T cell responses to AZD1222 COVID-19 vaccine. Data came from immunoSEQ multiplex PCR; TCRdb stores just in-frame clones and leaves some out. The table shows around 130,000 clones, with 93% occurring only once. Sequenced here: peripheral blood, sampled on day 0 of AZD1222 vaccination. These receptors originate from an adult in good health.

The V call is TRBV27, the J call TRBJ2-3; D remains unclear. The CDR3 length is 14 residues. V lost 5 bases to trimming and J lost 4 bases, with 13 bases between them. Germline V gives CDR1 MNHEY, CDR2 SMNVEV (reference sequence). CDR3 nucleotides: TGTGCCAGCAGTGATGGCCCTCCTCCAGATACGCAGTATTTT. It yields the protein CASSDGPPPDTQYF.

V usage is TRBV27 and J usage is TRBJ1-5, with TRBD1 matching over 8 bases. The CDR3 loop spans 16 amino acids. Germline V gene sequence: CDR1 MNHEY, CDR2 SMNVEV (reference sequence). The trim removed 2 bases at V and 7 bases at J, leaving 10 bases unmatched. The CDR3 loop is CASSLRQGATHQPQHF. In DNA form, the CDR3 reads TGTGCCAGCAGTTTACGGCAGGGGGCTACACACCAGCCCCAGCATTTT.

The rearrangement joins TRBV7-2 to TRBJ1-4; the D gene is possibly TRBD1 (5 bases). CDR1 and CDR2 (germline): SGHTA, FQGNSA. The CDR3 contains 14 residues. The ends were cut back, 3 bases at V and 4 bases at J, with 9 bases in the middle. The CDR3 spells CASSLGLHNEKLFF. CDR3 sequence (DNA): TGTGCCAGCAGCTTGGGACTTCATAATGAAAAACTGTTTTTT. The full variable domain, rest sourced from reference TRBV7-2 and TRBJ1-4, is GAGVSQSPSNKVTEKGKDVELRCDPISGHTALYWYRQSLGQGLEFLIYFQGNSAPDKSGLPSDRFSAERTGGSVSTLTIQRTQQEDSAVYLCASSLGLHNEKLFFGSGTQLSVL.

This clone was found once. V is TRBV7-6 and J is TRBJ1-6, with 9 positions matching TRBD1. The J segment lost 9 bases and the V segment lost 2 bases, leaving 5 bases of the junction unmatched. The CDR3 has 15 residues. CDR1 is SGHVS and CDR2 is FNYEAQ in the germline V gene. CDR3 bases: TGTGCCAGCAGCTTAAATGACAGGGGGAGTTCACCCCTCCACTTT. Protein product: CASSLNDRGSSPLHF.

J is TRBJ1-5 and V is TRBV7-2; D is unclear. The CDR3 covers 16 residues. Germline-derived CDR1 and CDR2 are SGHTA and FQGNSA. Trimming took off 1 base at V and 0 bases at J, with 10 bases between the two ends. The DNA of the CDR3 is TGTGCCAGCAGCTTAGGTAACAGAAATAGCAATCAGCCCCAGCATTTT. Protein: CASSLGNRNSNQPQHF.

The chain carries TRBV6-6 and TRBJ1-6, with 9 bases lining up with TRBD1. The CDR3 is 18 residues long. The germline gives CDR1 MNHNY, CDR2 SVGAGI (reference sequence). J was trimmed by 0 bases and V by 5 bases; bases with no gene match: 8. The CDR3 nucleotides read TGTGCCAGCAGTCCGGGACAGGGCCTGAGCTCCTATAATTCACCCCTCCACTTT. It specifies CASSPGQGLSSYNSPLHF.

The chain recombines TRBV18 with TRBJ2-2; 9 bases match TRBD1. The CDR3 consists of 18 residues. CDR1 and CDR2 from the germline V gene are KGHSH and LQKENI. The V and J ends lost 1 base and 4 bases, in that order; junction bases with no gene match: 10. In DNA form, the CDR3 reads TGTGCCAGCTCACCACTGGGACAGGGTACGGTGCGCACCGGGGAGCTGTTTTTT. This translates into CASSPLGQGTVRTGELFF.

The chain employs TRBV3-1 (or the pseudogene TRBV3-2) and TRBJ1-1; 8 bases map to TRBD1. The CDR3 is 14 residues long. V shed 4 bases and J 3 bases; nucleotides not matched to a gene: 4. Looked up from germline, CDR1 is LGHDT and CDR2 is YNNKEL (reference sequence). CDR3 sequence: CASSPRTGHTEAFF. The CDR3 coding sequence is TGTGCCAGCAGCCCCAGGACAGGGCACACTGAAGCTTTCTTT.

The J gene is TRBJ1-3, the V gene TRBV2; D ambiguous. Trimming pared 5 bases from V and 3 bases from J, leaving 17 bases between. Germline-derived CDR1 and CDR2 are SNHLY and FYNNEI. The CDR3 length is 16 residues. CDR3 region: CASSLFGQVGGNTIYF. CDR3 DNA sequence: TGTGCCAGCAGTTTATTCGGCCAAGTGGGTGGAAACACCATATATTTT.

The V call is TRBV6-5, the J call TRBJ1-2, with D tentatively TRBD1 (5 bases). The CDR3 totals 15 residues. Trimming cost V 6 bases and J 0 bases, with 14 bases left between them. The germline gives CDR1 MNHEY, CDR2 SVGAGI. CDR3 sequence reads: CASRTDLQANYGYTF. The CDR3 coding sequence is TGTGCCAGCAGGACAGACCTTCAAGCTAACTATGGCTACACCTTC.

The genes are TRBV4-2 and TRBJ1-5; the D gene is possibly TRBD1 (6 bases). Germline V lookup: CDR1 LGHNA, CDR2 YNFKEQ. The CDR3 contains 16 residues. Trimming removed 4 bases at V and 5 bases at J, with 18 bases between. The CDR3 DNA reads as TGTGCCAGCAGCCGAGGGGGGGGGCAGGGATATCAGCCCCAGCATTTT. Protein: CASSRGGGQGYQPQHF.

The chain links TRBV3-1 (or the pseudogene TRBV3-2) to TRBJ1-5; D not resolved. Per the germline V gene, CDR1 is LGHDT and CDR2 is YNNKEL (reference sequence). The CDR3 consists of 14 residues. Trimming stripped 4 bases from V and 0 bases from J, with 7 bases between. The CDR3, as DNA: TGTGCCAGCAGCCCTCATTATAGCAATCAGCCCCAGCATTTT. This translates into CASSPHYSNQPQHF.

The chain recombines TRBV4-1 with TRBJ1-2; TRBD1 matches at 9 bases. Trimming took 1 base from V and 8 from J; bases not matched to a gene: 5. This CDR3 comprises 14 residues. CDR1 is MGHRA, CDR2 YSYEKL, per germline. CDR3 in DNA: TGCGCCAGCAGCCAAGGGACAGGGGTATCCGGCTACACCTTC. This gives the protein CASSQGTGVSGYTF.

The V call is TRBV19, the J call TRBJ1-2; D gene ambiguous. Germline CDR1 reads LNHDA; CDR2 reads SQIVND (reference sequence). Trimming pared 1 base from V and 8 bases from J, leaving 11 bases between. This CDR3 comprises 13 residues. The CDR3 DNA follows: TGTGCCAGTAGTATAGTAGGTGGGTCCGGCTACACCTTC. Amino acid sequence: CASSIVGGSGYTF.

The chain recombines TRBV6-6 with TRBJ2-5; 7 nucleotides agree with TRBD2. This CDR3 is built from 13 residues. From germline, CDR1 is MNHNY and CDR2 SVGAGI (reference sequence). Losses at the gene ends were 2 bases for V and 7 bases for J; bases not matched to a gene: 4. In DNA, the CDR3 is TGTGCCAGCAGTTACGGTCGCGGGGGGACCCAGTACTTC. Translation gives CASSYGRGGTQYF.

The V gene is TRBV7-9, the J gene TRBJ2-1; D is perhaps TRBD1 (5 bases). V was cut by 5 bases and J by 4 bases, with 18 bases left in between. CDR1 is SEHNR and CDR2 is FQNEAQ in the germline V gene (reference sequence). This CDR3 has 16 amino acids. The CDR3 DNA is TGTGCCAGCAGCCGCCCCCAGGGCGGCGTATACAATGAGCAGTTCTTC. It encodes CASSRPQGGVYNEQFF.

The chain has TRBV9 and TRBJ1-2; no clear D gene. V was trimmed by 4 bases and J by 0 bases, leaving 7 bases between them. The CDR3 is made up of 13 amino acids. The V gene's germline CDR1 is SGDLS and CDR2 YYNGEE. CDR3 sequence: CASSRITNYGYTF. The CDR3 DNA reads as TGTGCCAGCAGCCGTATAACTAACTATGGCTACACCTTC.

CDR3 sequence reads: CATSRDRGTGGTGELFF. In DNA, the CDR3 is TGTGCCACCAGCAGAGATCGGGGGACAGGGGGAACCGGGGAGCTGTTTTTT. The chain employs TRBV15 and TRBJ2-2; TRBD1 matches 11 bases. J lost 5 bases, V lost 0 bases, and 5 bases had no gene match. There are 17 residues in the CDR3. Germline CDR1 and CDR2: LNHNV and YYDKDF (reference sequence).

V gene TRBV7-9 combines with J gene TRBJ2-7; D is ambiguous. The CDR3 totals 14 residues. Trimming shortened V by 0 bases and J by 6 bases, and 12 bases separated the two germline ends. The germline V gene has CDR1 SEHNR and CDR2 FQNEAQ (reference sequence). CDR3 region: CASSLAVGFPEQYF. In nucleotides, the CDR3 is TGTGCCAGCAGCTTAGCGGTCGGGTTCCCCGAGCAGTACTTC.

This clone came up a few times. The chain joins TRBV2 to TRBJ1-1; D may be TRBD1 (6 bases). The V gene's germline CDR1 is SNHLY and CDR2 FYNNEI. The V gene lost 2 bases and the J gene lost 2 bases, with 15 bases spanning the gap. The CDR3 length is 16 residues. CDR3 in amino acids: CASSEKGGQTNTEAFF. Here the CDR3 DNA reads TGTGCCAGCAGTGAAAAAGGAGGACAGACCAACACTGAAGCTTTCTTT.

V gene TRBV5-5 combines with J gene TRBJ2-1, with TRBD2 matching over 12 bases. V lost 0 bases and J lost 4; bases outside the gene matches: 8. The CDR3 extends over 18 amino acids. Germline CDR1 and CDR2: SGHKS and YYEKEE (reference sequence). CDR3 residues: CASSLGLAGGRLYNEQFF. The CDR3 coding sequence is TGTGCCAGCAGCTTGGGGCTAGCGGGGGGGCGTTTATACAATGAGCAGTTCTTC.

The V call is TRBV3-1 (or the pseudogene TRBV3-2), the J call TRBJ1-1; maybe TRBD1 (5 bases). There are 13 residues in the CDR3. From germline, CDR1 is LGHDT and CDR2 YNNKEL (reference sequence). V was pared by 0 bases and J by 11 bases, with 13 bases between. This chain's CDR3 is CASSQDPGRDAFF. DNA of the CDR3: TGTGCCAGCAGCCAAGATCCGGGGCGAGATGCTTTCTTT.

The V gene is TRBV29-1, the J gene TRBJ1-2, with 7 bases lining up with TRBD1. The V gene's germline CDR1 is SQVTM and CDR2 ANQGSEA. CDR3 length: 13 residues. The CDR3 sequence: CRTSGGEDYGYTF. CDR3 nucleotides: TGCAGGACCTCAGGGGGGGAGGACTATGGCTACACCTTC.

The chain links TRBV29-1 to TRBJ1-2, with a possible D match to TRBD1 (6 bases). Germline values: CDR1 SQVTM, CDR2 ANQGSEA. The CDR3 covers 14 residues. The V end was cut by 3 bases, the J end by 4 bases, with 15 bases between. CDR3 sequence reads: CSVEDSSRGYGYTF. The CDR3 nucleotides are TGCAGCGTTGAGGACAGCTCGCGAGGCTATGGCTACACCTTC. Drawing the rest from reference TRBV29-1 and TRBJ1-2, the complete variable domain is SAVISQKPSRDICQRGTSLTIQCQVDSQVTMMFWYRQQPGQSLTLIATANQGSEATYESGFVIDKFPISRPNLTFSTLTVSNMSPEDSSIYLCSVEDSSRGYGYTFGSGTRLTVV.

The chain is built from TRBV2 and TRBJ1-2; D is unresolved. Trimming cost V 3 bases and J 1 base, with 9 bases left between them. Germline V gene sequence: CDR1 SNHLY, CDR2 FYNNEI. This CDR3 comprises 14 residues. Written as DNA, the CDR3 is TGTGCCAGCAGTGATGGAAGAAGTAACTATGGCTACACCTTC. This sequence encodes CASSDGRSNYGYTF.

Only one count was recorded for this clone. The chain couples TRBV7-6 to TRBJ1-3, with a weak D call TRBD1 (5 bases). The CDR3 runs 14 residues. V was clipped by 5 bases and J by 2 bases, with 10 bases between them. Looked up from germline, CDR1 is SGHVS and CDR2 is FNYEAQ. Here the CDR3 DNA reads TGTGCCAGCAGCCCTCGGGGGGCTGGAAACACCATATATTTT. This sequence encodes CASSPRGAGNTIYF.

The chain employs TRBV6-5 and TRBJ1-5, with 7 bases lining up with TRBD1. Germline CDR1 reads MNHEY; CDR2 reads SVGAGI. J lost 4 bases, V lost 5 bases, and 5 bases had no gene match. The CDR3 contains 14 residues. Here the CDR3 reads CASSRARGNQPQHF. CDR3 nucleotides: TGTGCCAGCAGTCGGGCCAGGGGGAATCAGCCCCAGCATTTT.

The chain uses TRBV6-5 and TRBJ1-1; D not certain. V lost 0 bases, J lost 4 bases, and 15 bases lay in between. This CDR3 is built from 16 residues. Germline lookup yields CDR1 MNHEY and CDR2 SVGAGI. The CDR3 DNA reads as TGTGCCAGCAGTTACTCTACCGTGGCCCCGATCACTGAAGCTTTCTTT. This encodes CASSYSTVAPITEAFF.

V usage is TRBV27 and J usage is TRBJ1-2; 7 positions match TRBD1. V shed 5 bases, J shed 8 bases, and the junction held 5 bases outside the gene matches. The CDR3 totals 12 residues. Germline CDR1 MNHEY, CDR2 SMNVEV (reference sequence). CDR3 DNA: TGTGCCAGCAGTCTCAGGGGGAGAGGCTACACCTTC. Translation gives CASSLRGRGYTF.

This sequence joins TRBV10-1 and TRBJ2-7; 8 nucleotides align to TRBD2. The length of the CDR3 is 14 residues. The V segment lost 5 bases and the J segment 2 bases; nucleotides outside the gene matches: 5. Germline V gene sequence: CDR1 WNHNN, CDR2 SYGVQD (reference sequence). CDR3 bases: TGCGCCAGCAGTCTCTCGGGGGGGGCCTACGAGCAGTACTTC. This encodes CASSLSGGAYEQYF.

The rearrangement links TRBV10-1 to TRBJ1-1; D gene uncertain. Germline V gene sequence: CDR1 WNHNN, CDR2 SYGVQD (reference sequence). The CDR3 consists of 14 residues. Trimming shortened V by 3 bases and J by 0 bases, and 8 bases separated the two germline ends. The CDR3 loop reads CASSDSGLNTEAFF. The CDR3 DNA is TGCGCCAGCAGTGATTCGGGTTTGAACACTGAAGCTTTCTTT.